Each of the 28 T cell receptor beta chains below was sequenced from the same sample in a study of cytomegalovirus exposure and HLA in healthy donors. In the PCR, 60 Vbeta and 13 Jbeta primers were used. Clones were read by immunoSEQ multiplex PCR, and TCRdb kept only the in-frame ones, dropping some. Its clone listing holds under 150,000 clones. The sequenced material came from PBMCs. The receptors were sampled from a man aged 35 to 55 in good health and CMV-seronegative.

This rearrangement joins TRBV7-9 to TRBJ2-5; 9 bases are shared with TRBD1. The germline CDR1 and CDR2 sequences are SEHNR and FQNEAQ (reference sequence). The CDR3 has 16 amino acids. V was clipped by 7 bases and J by 4 bases; unmatched bases: 13. The CDR3 loop reads CASTPTKDRGVETQYF. As DNA, the CDR3 is TGTGCCAGCACCCCGACCAAGGACAGGGGAGTAGAGACCCAGTACTTC.

The chain has TRBV6-1 and TRBJ2-5; 8 nucleotides match TRBD2. The J call may not be correct, given that the DNA end is closer to TRBJ2-7. The germline CDR1 and CDR2 sequences are MNHNS and SASEGT. There are 15 residues in the CDR3. The CDR3 spells CASSAMTSEVYEQYF. In DNA form, the CDR3 reads TGTGCCAGCAGTGCCATGACTAGCGAGGTGTACGAGCAGTACTTC.

The chain links TRBV2 to TRBJ1-5, with 7 bases fitting TRBD1. CDR1 SNHLY and CDR2 FYNNEI come from the germline V gene. The junction had 11 bases not matched to a gene; V was cut back by 6 bases and J by 0 bases. The CDR3 has 17 residues. CDR3 nucleotides: TGTGCCAGCAGGCTATACAGGGGTCGAAATAGCAATCAGCCCCAGCATTTT. This encodes CASRLYRGRNSNQPQHF.

This sequence joins TRBV6-5 and TRBJ1-1, with TRBD1 matching over 9 bases. V lost 10 bases, J lost 6 bases, and 9 bases stayed unmatched. This CDR3 is built from 13 residues. The germline V gene encodes CDR1 MNHEY and CDR2 SVGAGI. CDR3 nucleotide sequence: TGTGCCACAAAGGGACAGGGTGGAGCTGAAGCTTTCTTT. It translates to CATKGQGGAEAFF.

DNA for the CDR3: TGCGCCAGCAGCCAAGATCGGTGGGGCTCAGATACGCAGTATTTT. It translates to CASSQDRWGSDTQYF. The chain combines TRBV4-3 with TRBJ2-3; a possible D gene is TRBD1 (5 bases). Trimming took 0 bases from V and 4 from J, leaving 11 bases between them. Germline V lookup: CDR1 LGHNA, CDR2 YSLEER. The CDR3 has 15 residues.

The chain is built from TRBV2 and TRBJ1-2, with D tentatively TRBD1 (6 bases). This CDR3 spans 14 amino acids. Trimming shortened V by 6 bases and J by 8 bases, and 19 bases separated the two germline ends. The germline CDR1 and CDR2 sequences are SNHLY and FYNNEI. In nucleotides, the CDR3 is TGTGCCAGCAGCCTCGGGGGGACCGGGACAGGCTACACCTTC. Translation gives CASSLGGTGTGYTF.

The chain is built from TRBV7-3 and TRBJ2-7; 9 bases agree with TRBD2. Germline V gene lookup returns CDR1 SGHTA and CDR2 FQGTGA. This CDR3 has 15 amino acids. With V trimmed by 2 bases and J by 2 bases, 4 bases remained unmatched. This chain's CDR3 is CASSLGGGDTYEQYF. The CDR3 nucleotides read TGTGCCAGCAGCTTAGGCGGGGGGGACACCTACGAGCAGTACTTC. The whole variable domain, filled in from reference TRBV7-3 and TRBJ2-7, reads GAGVSQTPSNKVTEKGKYVELRCDPISGHTALYWYRQSLGQGPEFLIYFQGTGAADDSGLPNDRFFAVRPEGSVSTLKIQRTERGDSAVYLCASSLGGGDTYEQYFGPGTRLTVT.

The CDR3 loop is CASSVSRGNTEAFF. In DNA, the CDR3 is TGTGCCAGCAGTGTATCCAGGGGGAACACTGAAGCTTTCTTT. The chain couples TRBV25-1 to TRBJ1-1; D perhaps matches TRBD1 (6 bases). Germline V CDR1 and CDR2: MGHDK, SYGVNS. V dropped 4 bases and J dropped 1 base, with 10 bases sitting between them. The CDR3 is 14 amino acids.

The chain links TRBV2 to TRBJ1-1; tentatively, D is TRBD1 (5 bases). This CDR3 is built from 13 residues. Trimming cost V 5 bases and J 1 base, with 8 bases left between them. The germline CDR1 and CDR2 sequences are SNHLY and FYNNEI. The CDR3: CASSPTGNTEAFF. CDR3 coding DNA: TGTGCCAGCAGTCCTACAGGGAACACTGAAGCTTTCTTT.

This chain links TRBV5-1 with TRBJ2-3; D not resolved. Germline values: CDR1 SGHRS, CDR2 YFSETQ. Trimming stripped 1 base from V and 3 bases from J, with 12 bases between. The CDR3 covers 15 residues. In nucleotides, the CDR3 is TGCGCCAGCAGCTTGCTTGAGAACCCGACAGATACGCAGTATTTT. Translation gives CASSLLENPTDTQYF.

This sequence joins TRBV7-2 and TRBJ2-2; unclear D gene. The CDR3 has 13 residues. V lost 4 bases and J lost 2, with 5 bases in between. The germline V gene encodes CDR1 SGHTA and CDR2 FQGNSA. The CDR3 sequence: CASSSLNTGELFF. CDR3 sequence (DNA): TGTGCCAGCAGCTCACTAAACACCGGGGAGCTGTTTTTT.

The chain links TRBV6-5 to TRBJ1-1, with a weak D call TRBD1 (6 bases). The length of the CDR3 is 16 residues. Germline V gene data show CDR1 as MNHEY and CDR2 as SVGAGI. V was shortened by 0 bases and J by 0 bases, with 11 bases between the two germline ends. CDR3 residues: CASSYSRGSMNTEAFF. In nucleotides, the CDR3 is TGTGCCAGCAGTTACTCGAGGGGGAGTATGAACACTGAAGCTTTCTTT.

The chain carries TRBV4-2 and TRBJ2-2; D may be TRBD1 (6 bases). CDR3 length equals 17 residues. V gave up 0 bases and J gave up 0 bases, with 11 bases separating them. Germline V lookup: CDR1 LGHNA, CDR2 YNFKEQ. CDR3 DNA sequence: TGTGCCAGCAGCCAAGAGATGGCAGGGGCGAACACCGGGGAGCTGTTTTTT. Translated, it gives CASSQEMAGANTGELFF.

As DNA, the CDR3 is TGTGCCAGCAGCCCCTCGGGGGGCGCATCGGGCGAGCAGTACTTC. Amino acid sequence: CASSPSGGASGEQYF. The chain links TRBV7-3 to TRBJ2-7, with D possibly matching TRBD2 (7 bases). This CDR3 is built from 15 residues. Trimming took off 5 bases at V and 6 bases at J, with 20 bases between the two ends. Per the germline V gene, CDR1 is SGHTA and CDR2 is FQGTGA. The entire variable domain, with the rest obtained from reference TRBV7-3 and TRBJ2-7, is as follows: GAGVSQTPSNKVTEKGKYVELRCDPISGHTALYWYRQSLGQGPEFLIYFQGTGAADDSGLPNDRFFAVRPEGSVSTLKIQRTERGDSAVYLCASSPSGGASGEQYFGPGTRLTVT.

The rearrangement links TRBV4-1 to TRBJ1-5; no clear D gene. This CDR3 comprises 16 residues. From germline, CDR1 is MGHRA and CDR2 YSYEKL. The germline V and J ends were trimmed by 4 bases and 2 bases, with 15 bases remaining between them. CDR3 in amino acids: CASSPRGVRGNQPQHF. The CDR3 nucleotides are TGCGCCAGCAGCCCTCGGGGTGTGAGGGGCAATCAGCCCCAGCATTTT.

This rearrangement joins TRBV5-5 to TRBJ2-5; D remains unclear. Trimming removed 0 bases from V and 5 bases from J, with 8 bases in between. Germline CDR1 reads SGHKS; CDR2 reads YYEKEE (reference sequence). The CDR3 spans 13 residues. The CDR3 loop is CASSLDSRETQYF. The CDR3 coding sequence is TGTGCCAGCAGCTTGGACAGTCGGGAGACCCAGTACTTC.

The chain joins TRBV7-2 to TRBJ1-2, with 7 bases identical to TRBD1. Unmatched junction bases numbered 15, after V lost 5 bases and J lost 6 bases. The germline CDR1 and CDR2 sequences are SGHTA and FQGNSA. The CDR3 is made up of 16 amino acids. In DNA, the CDR3 is TGTGCCAGCAGCCCACAACTCTGGAACAGGGGTGATGGCTACACCTTC. Translated: CASSPQLWNRGDGYTF.

This chain uses TRBV9 with TRBJ1-3, with a tentative D call TRBD1 (6 bases). There are 16 residues in the CDR3. Germline CDR1 and CDR2: SGDLS and YYNGEE. The V end lost 3 bases, the J end lost 3 bases, and 16 bases lay between the germline ends. The CDR3 nucleotides read TGTGCCAGCAGCGGGGGCCTGGGGGCGGATGGAAACACCATATATTTT. It codes for CASSGGLGADGNTIYF.

The rearrangement links TRBV4-2 to TRBJ1-4; 11 bases align to TRBD1. Germline V gene sequence: CDR1 LGHNA, CDR2 YNFKEQ. This CDR3 region has 20 residues. The V gene end was trimmed by 0 bases and the J gene end by 1 base; junction bases not matched to a gene: 10. Written as DNA, the CDR3 is TGTGCCAGCAGCCAAGATAGGAAAGGGGACAGGGGGAGAACTAATGAAAAACTGTTTTTT. It specifies CASSQDRKGDRGRTNEKLFF.

The rearrangement links TRBV4-1 to TRBJ2-1, with 13 bases lining up with TRBD2. The V segment lost 1 base and the J segment 7 bases; nucleotides outside the gene matches: 7. CDR3 length equals 17 residues. Per the germline V gene, CDR1 is MGHRA and CDR2 is YSYEKL. The CDR3 loop is CASSQVVLAGGLNEQFF. The CDR3 DNA follows: TGCGCCAGCAGCCAAGTCGTACTAGCGGGGGGGCTTAATGAGCAGTTCTTC.

The gene calls are TRBV7-3 and TRBJ2-1; D is ambiguous. The CDR3 runs 14 residues. Germline V gene lookup returns CDR1 SGHTA and CDR2 FQGTGA. V lost 5 bases and J 1 base, leaving 9 bases between the germline ends. The CDR3 DNA is TGTGCCAGCAGCGGTCAAGCGTCCTACAATGAGCAGTTCTTC. Protein sequence: CASSGQASYNEQFF.

This sequence joins TRBV18 and TRBJ1-1; D remains ambiguous. The V gene's germline CDR1 is KGHSH and CDR2 LQKENI. This CDR3 has 12 residues. Trimming left V 3 bases short and J 8 bases short, with 10 bases between. The chain's CDR3 is CASSPGLLEAFF. The CDR3 nucleotides read TGTGCCAGCTCACCCGGACTGTTAGAAGCTTTCTTT.

This rearrangement joins TRBV6-5 to TRBJ2-2; 11 positions agree with TRBD1. V lost 6 bases, J lost 4 bases, and 4 bases stayed unmatched. Germline CDR1 is MNHEY and CDR2 is SVGAGI. The CDR3 is 15 amino acids. The CDR3, as DNA: TGTGCCAGCAGCCCCGGGACAGGGGGCACCGGGGAGCTGTTTTTT. Amino acids: CASSPGTGGTGELFF.

As concerns this clone: The CDR3 end shows no conserved phenylalanine or tryptophan, and so a read error is likely. The limits of the CDR3 on the DNA are not certain, so only TCRdb's listed CDR3 is given. CDR3 amino acids: CSVEVVGLSFS. The V gene is TRBV29-1, the J gene TRBJ1-2. The germline gives CDR1 SQVTM, CDR2 ANQGSEA. Termini included, the CDR3 measures 11 amino acids.

The rearrangement links TRBV2 to TRBJ2-3; 9 positions match TRBD2. There are 13 residues in the CDR3. The J segment lost 6 bases and the V segment lost 6 bases, leaving 4 bases of the junction unmatched. Looked up from germline, CDR1 is SNHLY and CDR2 is FYNNEI. CDR3 sequence reads: CASRGLAHDTQYF. The CDR3 DNA reads as TGTGCCAGCAGGGGACTAGCCCATGATACGCAGTATTTT.

The chain joins TRBV4-3 to TRBJ2-3; perhaps TRBD2 as D (7 bases). Trimming took off 0 bases at V and 3 bases at J, with 10 bases between the two ends. Germline CDR1 and CDR2: LGHNA and YSLEER. The CDR3 is 15 residues long. The CDR3 reads CASSQDRGATDTQYF. CDR3 nucleotides: TGCGCCAGCAGCCAAGACCGGGGGGCAACAGATACGCAGTATTTT.

The chain joins TRBV4-3 to TRBJ2-5, with 12 bases fitting TRBD2. Germline CDR1 and CDR2: LGHNA and YSLEER. The J segment lost 3 bases and the V segment lost 2 bases, leaving 7 bases of the junction unmatched. CDR3 length: 17 amino acids. CDR3 sequence: CASSQYLAGGPKETQYF. The CDR3 coding sequence is TGCGCCAGCAGCCAATACCTAGCGGGGGGGCCCAAAGAGACCCAGTACTTC.

The rearrangement uses TRBV7-3 and TRBJ1-2, with 8 bases lining up with TRBD1. V dropped 5 bases and J dropped 8; count of bases not matched to a gene: 7. This CDR3 has 13 amino acids. CDR1 and CDR2 from the germline V gene are SGHTA and FQGTGA. This CDR3 reads CASSAWTGHGYTF. In nucleotides, the CDR3 is TGTGCCAGCAGCGCCTGGACAGGGCACGGCTACACCTTC.